Following are 28 T cell receptor beta chains from one sample sequenced in a study of blood T cell dynamics during melanoma immunotherapy. Time point specified: pre-treatment baseline. Profiled with immunoSEQ multiplex PCR; TCRdb holds only in-frame clones, not every one. Of more than 6,500 clones in the sample, 65% to 85% were seen once. The starting material was blood, obtained from a patient treated with checkpoint blockade. These receptors were obtained from a human donor with melanoma.

The rearrangement joins TRBV30 to TRBJ1-2; D may be TRBD1 (5 bases). This CDR3 has 13 residues. Germline-derived CDR1 and CDR2 are GTSNPN and SVGIG (reference sequence). V was cut by 2 bases and J by 4 bases, with 11 bases left in between. CDR3 nucleotides: TGTGCCTGGAGTACGGGGCTCGTCTATGGCTACACCTTC. Translating it yields CAWSTGLVYGYTF.

CDR3 in DNA: TGTGCCAGCAGCCTGATTGGCAGGAGCAATCAGCCCCAGCATTTT. This gives the protein CASSLIGRSNQPQHF. The V and J genes are TRBV5-6 and TRBJ1-5; D gene unclear. Trimming shortened V by 4 bases and J by 1 base, and 12 bases separated the two germline ends. Germline V gene sequence: CDR1 SGHDT, CDR2 YYEEEE. This CDR3 spans 15 amino acids.

The genes are TRBV19 and TRBJ1-6; TRBD1 matches at 7 bases. Germline trimming cut 1 base from V and 2 bases from J; bases unmatched to any gene: 2. Germline V CDR1 and CDR2: LNHDA, SQIVND (reference sequence). This CDR3 region has 16 residues. The CDR3 DNA sequence: TGTGCCAGTAGTATAGTAGGGACAGCCTATAATTCACCCCTCCACTTT. It is translated as CASSIVGTAYNSPLHF.

The J gene is TRBJ1-2, the V gene TRBV10-3; TRBD1 matches 7 bases. CDR3 size: 14 residues. V lost 6 bases to trimming and J lost 4 bases; unmatched junction nucleotides: 8. Germline CDR1 is ENHRY and CDR2 is SYGVKD. CDR3 in DNA: TGTGCCATCAGCATTAACCGGGACAGCTATGGCTACACCTTC. Protein: CAISINRDSYGYTF.

The chain recombines TRBV5-6 with TRBJ2-7, with 7 bases that match TRBD1. The CDR3 runs to 15 residues. Germline values: CDR1 SGHDT, CDR2 YYEEEE. Trimming at V came to 0 bases and at J to 3 bases, leaving 6 bases not matched to a gene. The CDR3 DNA reads as TGTGCCAGCAGCTTGGGGGCAGGGGGAGACTACGAGCAGTACTTC. This encodes CASSLGAGGDYEQYF.

The J gene is TRBJ2-7, the V gene TRBV19; D possibly matches TRBD1 or TRBD2 (6 bases each). Trimming left V 7 bases short and J 4 bases short, with 20 bases between. CDR3 size: 15 residues. Per the germline V gene, CDR1 is LNHDA and CDR2 is SQIVND (reference sequence). The CDR3 here is CASNYGGPLIYEQYF. Here the CDR3 DNA reads TGTGCCAGTAACTATGGGGGGCCTCTAATTTACGAGCAGTACTTC.

This chain uses TRBV27 with TRBJ2-7; possibly TRBD1 or TRBD2 for D (7 bases each). The CDR3 runs 15 residues. CDR1 is MNHEY, CDR2 SMNVEV, per germline (reference sequence). Trimming cost V 4 bases and J 3 bases, with 16 bases left between them. The CDR3: CASSYTSGGGYEQYF. The CDR3 DNA reads TGTGCCAGCAGTTACACCTCAGGGGGGGGCTACGAGCAGTACTTC.

V usage is TRBV5-4 and J usage is TRBJ2-7, with a weak D call TRBD2 (6 bases). CDR1 is SGHNT, CDR2 YYREEE, per germline (reference sequence). The CDR3 is made up of 15 amino acids. The germline V and J ends were trimmed by 5 bases and 0 bases, with 15 bases remaining between them. CDR3 coding DNA: TGTGCCAGCAGTATAGGCGGGGAGAGCTCCTACGAGCAGTACTTC. Amino acids: CASSIGGESSYEQYF.

The V and J genes are TRBV11-2 and TRBJ1-1; D gene uncertain. V dropped 4 bases and J dropped 1 base, with 10 bases sitting between them. CDR3 size: 14 residues. The germline V gene has CDR1 SGHAT and CDR2 FQNNGV. CDR3 sequence reads: CASSSWTGNTEAFF. CDR3 DNA: TGTGCCAGCAGCTCCTGGACGGGGAACACTGAAGCTTTCTTT.

This clone turned up a few times. The chain employs TRBV7-2 and TRBJ2-7; 12 nucleotides align to TRBD1. Germline V lookup: CDR1 SGHTA, CDR2 FQGNSA. The CDR3 runs to 17 residues. V shed 7 bases, J shed 2 bases, and the junction held 12 bases outside the gene matches. The CDR3 reads CASNPGTGGAYPYEQYF. CDR3 nucleotide sequence: TGTGCCAGCAACCCCGGGACAGGGGGCGCCTACCCCTACGAGCAGTACTTC.

This chain links TRBV4-1 with TRBJ2-7, with 9 bases lining up with TRBD2. The CDR3 has 14 amino acids. CDR1 and CDR2 (germline): MGHRA, YSYEKL. V shed 8 bases and J 2 bases; nucleotides not matched to a gene: 7. The CDR3 nucleotides read TGCGCCAGCGCTCAGCGGGAGGAACCCTACGAGCAGTACTTC. Translating it yields CASAQREEPYEQYF.

The chain carries TRBV9 and TRBJ1-1; 8 positions match TRBD1. With 3 bases clipped from V and 5 bases from J, the junction kept 6 bases outside the gene matches. CDR1 is SGDLS, CDR2 YYNGEE, per germline. The CDR3 runs 14 residues. The CDR3 DNA follows: TGTGCCAGCAGCGGTCAGGGGGCGCGGACTGAAGCTTTCTTT. This gives the protein CASSGQGARTEAFF.

This chain uses TRBV6-4 with TRBJ1-1; D ambiguous. CDR1 and CDR2 from the germline V gene are MRHNA and SNTAGT. The CDR3 spans 13 residues. V lost 3 bases and J lost 3, with 8 bases in between. CDR3 residues: CASSEDMYTEAFF. As DNA, the CDR3 is TGTGCCAGCAGTGAAGATATGTACACTGAAGCTTTCTTT.

The V and J genes are TRBV5-6 and TRBJ2-5; a weak D match, TRBD1 (5 bases). The J call could be wrong; TRBJ2-7 is a better fit for the DNA end. Germline assignment: CDR1 SGHDT and CDR2 YYEEEE. The CDR3 covers 12 residues. This chain's CDR3 is CASSSNQGEQYF. The CDR3 DNA is TGTGCCAGCAGCTCCAACCAGGGCGAGCAGTACTTC.

The chain employs TRBV15 and TRBJ2-5; 9 positions agree with TRBD2. The end of the DNA fits TRBJ2-7 better, so the J call may be wrong. This CDR3 has 16 amino acids. Germline V gene sequence: CDR1 LNHNV, CDR2 YYDKDF (reference sequence). CDR3 nucleotides: TGTGCCACCAGCAGAGTTCTAGCGGGATACTCCTACGAGCAGTACTTC. Encoded protein: CATSRVLAGYSYEQYF.

The chain employs TRBV10-3 and TRBJ2-7; D is unclear. Germline-derived CDR1 and CDR2 are ENHRY and SYGVKD. CDR3 length equals 14 residues. Deletions cut 4 bases from V and 5 bases from J, with 15 bases between. CDR3 protein: CAISVGRSFHEQYF. CDR3 coding DNA: TGTGCCATCAGTGTAGGTAGGAGCTTCCACGAGCAGTACTTC.

The rearrangement links TRBV6-5 to TRBJ2-1, with 7 nucleotides matching TRBD1. The V gene end was trimmed by 4 bases and the J gene end by 8 bases; junction bases not matched to a gene: 8. This CDR3 has 14 amino acids. Germline V gives CDR1 MNHEY, CDR2 SVGAGI. In DNA, the CDR3 is TGTGCCAGCAGTTCCCGACAGGGCGTCGATGAGCAGTTCTTC. Its translation is CASSSRQGVDEQFF.

This chain links TRBV11-1 with TRBJ1-4; no firm D call. This CDR3 has 13 amino acids. Trimming took 1 base from V and 8 from J, leaving 8 bases between them. CDR1 SGHAT and CDR2 FQDESV come from the germline V gene (reference sequence). CDR3 residues: CASSLGNREKLFF. DNA of the CDR3: TGTGCCAGCAGCTTAGGAAACCGAGAAAAACTGTTTTTT. Using reference TRBV11-1 and TRBJ1-4 for the parts outside the CDR3, the full variable domain is EAEVAQSPRYKITEKSQAVAFWCDPISGHATLYWYRQILGQGPELLVQFQDESVVDDSQLPKDRFSAERLKGVDSTLKIQPAELGDSAMYLCASSLGNREKLFFGSGTQLSVL.

The V call is TRBV5-6, the J call TRBJ1-2; 8 bases fit TRBD1. This CDR3 spans 17 amino acids. The germline V gene has CDR1 SGHDT and CDR2 YYEEEE. V gave up 3 bases and J gave up 1 base; unmatched junction bases: 11. The CDR3 protein is CASSSDRDGFYNYGYTF. The CDR3 DNA follows: TGTGCCAGCAGCTCGGACAGGGACGGTTTTTATAACTATGGCTACACCTTC.

The V and J genes are TRBV6-5 and TRBJ1-2, with D unclear. Trimming pared 2 bases from V and 0 bases from J, leaving 4 bases between. CDR1 is MNHEY and CDR2 is SVGAGI in the germline V gene. The CDR3 runs to 13 residues. CDR3: CASSYVSNYGYTF. The CDR3 nucleotides read TGTGCCAGCAGTTACGTGTCTAACTATGGCTACACCTTC.

V gene TRBV7-9 combines with J gene TRBJ2-5, with 7 bases aligning to TRBD2. The better agreement between TRBJ2-7 and the DNA end casts doubt on the J call. From germline, CDR1 is SEHNR and CDR2 FQNEAQ (reference sequence). The CDR3 is 16 residues long. CDR3 sequence (DNA): TGTGCCAGCAGCGCAGGTGGGGGGAGGGCCCCTTACGAGCAGTACTTC. As protein: CASSAGGGRAPYEQYF.

V usage is TRBV19 and J usage is TRBJ2-7; TRBD1 aligns across 9 bases. CDR1 is LNHDA, CDR2 SQIVND, per germline (reference sequence). Trimming cost V 5 bases and J 5 bases; bases outside gene matches: 7. This CDR3 has 14 residues. DNA of the CDR3: TGTGCCAGTAGTGCTTCGGACAGGGGCGACGAGCAGTACTTC. As protein: CASSASDRGDEQYF.

The chain joins TRBV4-1 to TRBJ2-3, with D hard to call. Germline loops: CDR1 MGHRA, CDR2 YSYEKL. V lost 1 base, J lost 2 bases, and 13 bases lay in between. This CDR3 region has 16 residues. The CDR3 DNA reads TGCGCCAGCAGCCAAGTGAACATGGGGTTCACAGATACGCAGTATTTT. Its protein product is CASSQVNMGFTDTQYF.

J is TRBJ2-7 and V is TRBV2; D is uncertain. Germline values: CDR1 SNHLY, CDR2 FYNNEI. The CDR3 runs to 13 residues. Between the trimmed V and J ends, which lost 5 bases and 4 bases, there was a span of 12 bases. The CDR3 here is CASSKKGAYEQYF. CDR3 DNA: TGTGCCAGCAGTAAAAAGGGCGCATACGAGCAGTACTTC.

The chain uses TRBV7-9 and TRBJ2-5, with TRBD1 matching 9 bases. The better agreement between TRBJ2-7 and the DNA end casts doubt on the J call. The CDR3 sequence is 16 residues long. CDR1 is SEHNR, CDR2 FQNEAQ, per germline (reference sequence). Here the CDR3 reads CASSLGDRTGDNEQYF. The CDR3 DNA is TGTGCCAGCAGCTTAGGCGATCGGACAGGGGATAACGAGCAGTACTTC.

V is TRBV5-4 and J is TRBJ1-2; D perhaps matches TRBD1 (6 bases). Looked up from germline, CDR1 is SGHNT and CDR2 is YYREEE (reference sequence). The CDR3 consists of 14 residues. The V gene lost 1 base and the J gene lost 4 bases, with 11 bases spanning the gap. The CDR3 sequence: CASSLNRASYGYTF. The CDR3 DNA sequence: TGTGCCAGCAGCTTGAACAGGGCGAGCTATGGCTACACCTTC.

The rearrangement joins TRBV6-5 to TRBJ2-7; 9 bases line up with TRBD1. Germline values: CDR1 MNHEY, CDR2 SVGAGI. There are 15 residues in the CDR3. V shed 0 bases and J 5 bases; nucleotides not matched to a gene: 5. The CDR3 loop reads CASSYSTGGINEQYF. Written as DNA, the CDR3 is TGTGCCAGCAGTTACTCGACAGGGGGTATCAACGAGCAGTACTTC.

Here the CDR3 reads CASSLGNYEQYF. In nucleotides, the CDR3 is TGCGCCAGCAGCTTGGGGAACTACGAGCAGTACTTC. The chain has TRBV5-1 and TRBJ2-7; D is unresolved. Germline assignment: CDR1 SGHRS and CDR2 YFSETQ. This CDR3 has 12 amino acids. V was trimmed by 0 bases and J by 3 bases, leaving 4 bases between them.